What follows are 20 T cell receptor beta chains derived from one specimen sequenced in a study of blood T cell repertoires in COVID-19. Profiling relied on immunoSEQ multiplex PCR, and the TCRdb table lists in-frame clones only, not all of them. Among some 200,000 clones listed, 83% were seen once. Sequencing used peripheral blood. The receptors originated from a woman in her 30s with COVID-19, enrolled during active disease.

The CDR3 bases are TGTGCCAGCAGTACGGTCAACTATGGCTACACCTTC. As protein: CASSTVNYGYTF. This chain uses TRBV25-1 with TRBJ1-2; D is uncertain. The germline V gene has CDR1 MGHDK and CDR2 SYGVNS. The CDR3 is 12 amino acids. Between the trimmed V and J ends, which lost 5 bases and 2 bases, there was a span of 6 bases.

The chain combines TRBV2 with TRBJ2-3; TRBD2 matches at 9 bases. Per germline, CDR1 SNHLY and CDR2 FYNNEI. The CDR3 extends over 14 amino acids. Germline trimming cut 8 bases from V and 4 bases from J; bases unmatched to any gene: 7. The CDR3 sequence: CASHRLAEADTQYF. The DNA for the CDR3 is TGTGCCAGCCACCGACTAGCGGAGGCAGATACGCAGTATTTT.

The chain has TRBV6-6 and TRBJ2-7; D is ambiguous. V shed 2 bases and J shed 4 bases, with 15 bases lying between them. CDR3 length: 15 amino acids. CDR1 MNHNY and CDR2 SVGAGI come from the germline V gene (reference sequence). CDR3 in DNA: TGTGCCAGCAGTTACCCGTCTGTAGGAGTGTACGAGCAGTACTTC. Amino acids: CASSYPSVGVYEQYF.

The chain links TRBV11-2 to TRBJ2-7, with D uncertain. This CDR3 has 12 amino acids. Germline loops: CDR1 SGHAT, CDR2 FQNNGV. V was cut by 2 bases and J by 6 bases, with 8 bases left in between. The CDR3: CASSLSIREQYF. The CDR3 DNA is TGTGCCAGCAGCTTATCTATCCGCGAGCAGTACTTC.

This chain joins TRBV11-2 and TRBJ2-3; 8 bases align to TRBD2. CDR1 SGHAT and CDR2 FQNNGV come from the germline V gene. Trimming at V came to 5 bases and at J to 0 bases, leaving 4 bases not matched to a gene. This CDR3 contains 15 residues. The chain's CDR3 is CASSATSASTDTQYF. For the CDR3, the DNA is TGTGCCAGCAGCGCGACTAGCGCCAGCACAGATACGCAGTATTTT.

The CDR3 sequence is CASSLGVHTGELFF. As DNA, the CDR3 is TGTGCCAGCAGTCTAGGGGTTCACACCGGGGAGCTGTTTTTT. J is TRBJ2-2 and V is TRBV6-2 or TRBV6-3, with D possibly matching TRBD1 (5 bases). Per germline, CDR1 MNHEY and CDR2 SVGEGT. V shed 5 bases and J shed 3 bases, with 10 bases lying between them. The CDR3 totals 14 residues.

The V call is TRBV9, the J call TRBJ1-6, with D unresolved. Germline V gene lookup returns CDR1 SGDLS and CDR2 YYNGEE. With 3 bases removed from V and 8 bases from J, the gap between germline ends came to 12 bases. The CDR3 spans 14 residues. CDR3 sequence (DNA): TGTGCCAGCAGCGCCCGCGGGGTAGATTCACCCCTCCACTTT. Its translation is CASSARGVDSPLHF.

A remark on this clone: Its ends do not fully match the called genes, so a read error is possible. CDR3 nucleotides: TGCGCCGGCAGCCGAGGACAGGGACTCTCCTACGAGCAGTACTTC. Protein product: CAGSRGQGLSYEQYF. The chain couples TRBV4-3 to TRBJ2-7; 8 bases are shared with TRBD1. Germline loops: CDR1 LGHNA, CDR2 YSLEER. The CDR3 is 15 amino acids.

The chain joins TRBV11-2 to TRBJ1-1, with D tentatively TRBD1 (6 bases). CDR3 size: 14 residues. The germline gives CDR1 SGHAT, CDR2 FQNNGV. Trimming left V 4 bases short and J 8 bases short, with 17 bases between. CDR3 bases: TGTGCCAGCAGCTACCCAGGGGACGGGCTAGAAGCTTTCTTT. Amino acids: CASSYPGDGLEAFF. The variable domain in full, completed from reference TRBV11-2 and TRBJ1-1, reads EAGVAQSPRYKIIEKRQSVAFWCNPISGHATLYWYQQILGQGPKLLIQFQNNGVVDDSQLPKDRFSAERLKGVDSTLKIQPAKLEDSAVYLCASSYPGDGLEAFFGQGTRLTVV.

The rearrangement joins TRBV6-5 to TRBJ2-3, with TRBD2 as a possible D gene (5 bases). Germline-derived CDR1 and CDR2 are MNHEY and SVGAGI. The V end lost 6 bases, the J end lost 3 bases, and 10 bases lay between the germline ends. The CDR3 has 13 amino acids. This CDR3 reads CASRSPGTDTQYF. CDR3 nucleotide sequence: TGTGCCAGCAGATCCCCGGGGACAGATACGCAGTATTTT.

Points on this clone: Other DNA variants within this sample encode the same CDR3. The chain employs TRBV19 and TRBJ1-5, with a weak D call TRBD1 (5 bases). Looked up from germline, CDR1 is LNHDA and CDR2 is SQIVND (reference sequence). CDR3 size: 14 residues. V was clipped by 2 bases and J by 4 bases, with 9 bases between them. The chain's CDR3 is CASSILTGNQPQHF. In nucleotides, the CDR3 is TGTGCCAGTAGTATACTAACAGGTAATCAGCCCCAGCATTTT.

V gene TRBV7-3 combines with J gene TRBJ2-7; D might be TRBD1 (5 bases). The germline CDR1 and CDR2 sequences are SGHTA and FQGTGA. V shed 8 bases and J shed 12 bases, with 17 bases lying between them. The CDR3 is 11 residues long. The CDR3 is CASVRSGQGYF. The DNA for the CDR3 is TGTGCCAGCGTCCGGTCCGGGCAGGGGTACTTC.

The rearrangement joins TRBV9 to TRBJ2-2; 7 positions agree with TRBD2. Per germline, CDR1 SGDLS and CDR2 YYNGEE. With V trimmed by 4 bases and J by 4 bases, 10 bases remained unmatched. The CDR3 spans 16 residues. The CDR3: CASSPSGKRGTGELFF. The CDR3 coding sequence is TGTGCCAGCAGCCCAAGCGGGAAAAGGGGCACCGGGGAGCTGTTTTTT.

The chain links TRBV6-6 to TRBJ2-7; 7 nucleotides agree with TRBD2. The CDR3 contains 14 residues. V lost 7 bases and J lost 2; bases outside the gene matches: 8. Germline V CDR1 and CDR2: MNHNY, SVGAGI (reference sequence). DNA of the CDR3: TGTGCCAGCACCCTCGGGGACTATACCTACGAGCAGTACTTC. Encoded protein: CASTLGDYTYEQYF.

The count of this clone is one. The gene calls are TRBV5-3 and TRBJ1-2; no clear D gene. TRBV5-3 is designated an ORF whose function remains uncertain. V was pared by 0 bases and J by 4 bases, with 19 bases between. The CDR3 runs 17 residues. This CDR3 reads CARSLARSWGVSYGYTF. CDR3 coding DNA: TGTGCCAGAAGCTTGGCGCGCAGTTGGGGAGTTAGCTATGGCTACACCTTC.

The chain carries TRBV21-1 and TRBJ2-6; no check of the table's D call, TRBD2, against the DNA was made. TRBV21-1 constitutes a pseudogene. The CDR3 extends over 18 amino acids. DNA of the CDR3: TGTGCCAGCAGCAAAGGACCTAGCGGCTCCTCTGGGGCCAACGTCCTGACTTTC. Translated: CASSKGPSGSSGANVLTF.

This clone occurred a few times. The chain employs TRBV30 and TRBJ2-3; TRBD2 might be the D (6 bases). The CDR3 consists of 15 residues. The germline V and J ends were trimmed by 1 base and 2 bases, with 13 bases remaining between them. Germline V gene lookup returns CDR1 GTSNPN and CDR2 SVGIG (reference sequence). In DNA form, the CDR3 reads TGTGCCTGGAGTGGGGGGGAACGCAACACAGATACGCAGTATTTT. Translated, it gives CAWSGGERNTDTQYF. The full variable domain, in which reference TRBV30 and TRBJ2-3 provide the parts outside the CDR3, is SQTIHQWPATLVQPVGSPLSLECTVEGTSNPNLYWYRQAAGRGLQLLFYSVGIGQISSEVPQNLSASRPQDRQFILSSKKLLLSDSGFYLCAWSGGERNTDTQYFGPGTRLTVL.

The chain employs TRBV11-1 and TRBJ2-7, with D possibly TRBD1 on 6 matching bases. The ends were cut back, 2 bases at V and 2 bases at J, with 13 bases in the middle. There are 15 residues in the CDR3. Germline CDR1 reads SGHAT; CDR2 reads FQDESV (reference sequence). The CDR3 here is CASSLTQAGAYEQYF. The CDR3 DNA follows: TGTGCCAGCAGCTTAACACAGGCAGGGGCCTACGAGCAGTACTTC.

The CDR3 loop reads CASSKGQSSYEQYF. CDR3 sequence (DNA): TGTGCCAGCAGTAAAGGACAGAGCTCCTACGAGCAGTACTTC. The rearrangement uses TRBV2 and TRBJ2-7, with a tentative D call TRBD1 (6 bases). In germline, CDR1 is SNHLY, CDR2 FYNNEI. V lost 5 bases and J lost 0, with 11 bases in between. The CDR3 is made up of 14 amino acids.

The chain uses TRBV5-1 and TRBJ2-7; 10 bases fit TRBD2. Looked up from germline, CDR1 is SGHRS and CDR2 is YFSETQ. J lost 7 bases, V lost 3 bases, and 13 bases had no gene match. The CDR3 covers 16 residues. CDR3 nucleotide sequence: TGCGCCAGCAGCTCGGGTACTAGCGGGACTTTTTGGGAGCAGTACTTC. Translating gives CASSSGTSGTFWEQYF. Supplemented by reference TRBV5-1 and TRBJ2-7, the full variable domain reads KAGVTQTPRYLIKTRGQQVTLSCSPISGHRSVSWYQQTPGQGLQFLFEYFSETQRNKGNFPGRFSGRQFSNSRSEMNVSTLELGDSALYLCASSSGTSGTFWEQYFGPGTRLTVT.